The present entry profiles one T cell receptor (beta chain) with its context. The antigen is not known. The V gene lost 6 bases and the J gene lost 0 bases, with 14 bases spanning the gap. Germline CDR1 ENHRY, CDR2 SYGVKD. CDR3 length: 15 amino acids. The data are from a study of OX40 agonist ivuxolimab in advanced cancers. Overall study: In this cohort, patients received ivuxolimab, an agonistic anti-OX40 (CD134) antibody. Patients were infused with ivuxolimab every 2 weeks at 0.01 to 10 mg/kg. Regarding the study as a whole: Some nonresponders additionally presented with little normalized T-cell clonal expansion.

This table comes from immunoSEQ multiplex PCR, and its TCRdb copy is limited to in-frame clones, with some not included. The sample records 60,000 or so clones, around 86% being singletons. The TCR originated in an adult with an advanced solid tumor such as melanoma, head and neck, liver or kidney cancer. V gene TRBV10-3 combines with J gene TRBJ1-1, with D perhaps TRBD1 (5 bases). This specimen consisted of CD4+ or CD8+ T cells sorted from blood, obtained in a trial of the OX40 agonist ivuxolimab. DNA of the CDR3: TGTGCCATCAGATACTCGGGACCGATGAACACTGAAGCTTTCTTT. This gives the protein CAIRYSGPMNTEAFF.